The rows below give T cell receptor beta chains drawn from one sample of a study of identical twins. One entry per CDR3 protein results from TCRdb running MiXCR on the 5' RACE reads. The sample includes approximately 700,000 distinct CDR3 sequences, roughly 6.2% seen only once; the top ten take about 1.8%. The sample comprised naive T cells sorted from blood. Receptors originate from a man between 18 and 29 years old in good health. The CDR3 runs from the conserved cysteine through the conserved F or W. The order of the fields is D gene, CDR3 length, V gene, clone size, J gene, CDR3 protein, CDR3 DNA. D genes are given only for firm matches. Expanded clones get a size class; other rows say once, few or many, or leave the size out.

d_gene: TRBD2
len: 16
v_gene: TRBV3-1
abundance: few
j_gene: TRBJ2-1
CDR3aa: CASSHRRGLVIDEQFF
CDR3nt: TGTGCCAGCAGCCACCGAAGGGGACTAGTTATCGATGAGCAGTTCTTC

d_gene: TRBD1
len: 15
v_gene: TRBV20-1
abundance: few
j_gene: TRBJ1-2
CDR3aa: CSANPGQAFIYGYTF
CDR3nt: TGCAGTGCAAACCCGGGACAGGCCTTTATCTATGGCTACACCTTC

d_gene: TRBD2
len: 17
v_gene: TRBV12-3/TRBV12-4
abundance: many
j_gene: TRBJ2-1
CDR3aa: CASSTPGLAGGLHEQFF
CDR3nt: TGTGCCAGCAGTACCCCGGGACTAGCGGGAGGGCTTCATGAGCAGTTCTTC

d_gene: -
len: 12
v_gene: TRBV20-1
abundance: few
j_gene: TRBJ2-1
CDR3aa: CSALQMGPEQFF
CDR3nt: TGCAGTGCTCTACAGATGGGGCCGGAGCAGTTCTTC

d_gene: TRBD2
len: 17
v_gene: TRBV20-1
abundance: -
j_gene: TRBJ2-7
CDR3aa: CSVAVLGTSGRGYEQYF
CDR3nt: TGCAGTGTTGCTGTCCTCGGGACTAGCGGGAGGGGGTACGAGCAGTACTTC

d_gene: -
len: 14
v_gene: TRBV29-1
abundance: many
j_gene: TRBJ2-6
CDR3aa: CSVGGRTGANVLTF
CDR3nt: TGCAGCGTTGGGGGCCGGACTGGGGCCAACGTCCTGACTTTC

d_gene: TRBD1
len: 12
v_gene: TRBV7-6
abundance: many
j_gene: TRBJ1-2
CDR3aa: CASSSGQGGYTF
CDR3nt: TGTGCCAGCAGCTCGGGACAGGGTGGCTACACCTTC

d_gene: -
len: 16
v_gene: TRBV5-6
abundance: few
j_gene: TRBJ2-6
CDR3aa: CASSLKYRSGANVLTF
CDR3nt: TGTGCCAGCAGCTTGAAGTATCGCTCTGGGGCCAACGTCCTGACTTTC

d_gene: TRBD2
len: 14
v_gene: TRBV29-1
abundance: many
j_gene: TRBJ2-7
CDR3aa: CSVLLTPGGSEQYF
CDR3nt: TGCAGCGTCCTCCTGACGCCGGGGGGGAGCGAGCAGTACTTC

d_gene: -
len: 14
v_gene: TRBV3-1
abundance: -
j_gene: TRBJ2-1
CDR3aa: CASSGPMIYNEQFF
CDR3nt: TGTGCCAGCAGCGGTCCCATGATCTACAATGAGCAGTTCTTC

d_gene: -
len: 13
v_gene: TRBV10-3
abundance: many
j_gene: TRBJ1-1
CDR3aa: CAISEGGGTEAFF
CDR3nt: TGTGCCATCAGTGAAGGGGGGGGCACTGAAGCTTTCTTT

d_gene: -
len: 14
v_gene: TRBV7-3
abundance: few
j_gene: TRBJ1-6
CDR3aa: CASSFGRANSPLHF
CDR3nt: TGTGCCAGCAGCTTCGGCAGGGCAAATTCACCCCTCCACTTT

d_gene: -
len: 12
v_gene: TRBV12-3/TRBV12-4
abundance: many
j_gene: TRBJ2-7
CDR3aa: CASSLYSLEQYF
CDR3nt: TGTGCCAGCAGTTTATACTCGCTAGAGCAGTACTTC

d_gene: -
len: 16
v_gene: TRBV7-6
abundance: few
j_gene: TRBJ2-1
CDR3aa: CASSLAASPQYNEQFF
CDR3nt: TGTGCCAGCAGCTTAGCGGCCTCACCCCAATACAATGAGCAGTTCTTC

d_gene: -
len: 15
v_gene: TRBV20-1
abundance: -
j_gene: TRBJ2-3
CDR3aa: CSARESTSGTDTQYF
CDR3nt: TGCAGTGCTAGAGAGTCGACTAGTGGCACAGATACGCAGTATTTT

d_gene: TRBD2
len: 13
v_gene: TRBV20-1
abundance: many
j_gene: TRBJ2-5
CDR3aa: CSAFSGRAETQYF
CDR3nt: TGCAGTGCTTTTAGCGGGAGGGCCGAGACCCAGTACTTC

d_gene: TRBD2
len: 14
v_gene: TRBV25-1
abundance: many
j_gene: TRBJ2-2
CDR3aa: CASSEGLVAGELFF
CDR3nt: TGTGCCAGCAGTGAGGGACTAGTAGCCGGGGAGCTGTTTTTT

d_gene: -
len: 14
v_gene: TRBV6-1
abundance: few
j_gene: TRBJ2-5
CDR3aa: CASSPLVMGETQYF
CDR3nt: TGTGCCAGCAGTCCCCTCGTGATGGGCGAGACCCAGTACTTC

d_gene: -
len: 15
v_gene: TRBV12-3/TRBV12-4
abundance: few
j_gene: TRBJ1-4
CDR3aa: CASSFLQGTGEKLFF
CDR3nt: TGTGCCAGCAGTTTTTTGCAGGGGACGGGTGAAAAACTGTTTTTT

d_gene: TRBD2
len: 14
v_gene: TRBV24-1
abundance: -
j_gene: TRBJ2-1
CDR3aa: CATSALAGVGEQFF
CDR3nt: TGTGCCACCAGTGCCCTAGCGGGAGTAGGTGAGCAGTTCTTC

d_gene: -
len: 16
v_gene: TRBV20-1
abundance: many
j_gene: TRBJ2-1
CDR3aa: CSARDPASEIYNEQFF
CDR3nt: TGCAGTGCTAGAGATCCCGCTAGCGAGATTTACAATGAGCAGTTCTTC

d_gene: -
len: 17
v_gene: TRBV6-1
abundance: many
j_gene: TRBJ2-2
CDR3aa: CASSPNIEGWYTGELFF
CDR3nt: TGTGCCAGCAGCCCTAATATCGAGGGGTGGTACACCGGGGAGCTGTTTTTT

d_gene: -
len: 16
v_gene: TRBV28
abundance: many
j_gene: TRBJ2-4
CDR3aa: CASRQRQTLAKNIQYF
CDR3nt: TGTGCCAGCAGACAACGACAGACTCTAGCCAAAAACATTCAGTACTTC

d_gene: -
len: 14
v_gene: TRBV20-1
abundance: many
j_gene: TRBJ1-1
CDR3aa: CSAREPGRGTEAFF
CDR3nt: TGCAGTGCTAGAGAACCGGGGAGAGGCACTGAAGCTTTCTTT

d_gene: -
len: 14
v_gene: TRBV29-1
abundance: many
j_gene: TRBJ2-1
CDR3aa: CSVVDASSYNEQFF
CDR3nt: TGCAGCGTTGTCGACGCGAGCTCCTACAATGAGCAGTTCTTC

d_gene: -
len: 16
v_gene: TRBV12-3/TRBV12-4
abundance: many
j_gene: TRBJ1-6
CDR3aa: CASAGRASSYNSPLHF
CDR3nt: TGTGCCAGCGCCGGGCGCGCGAGCTCCTATAATTCACCCCTCCACTTT

d_gene: TRBD2
len: 16
v_gene: TRBV7-2
abundance: many
j_gene: TRBJ2-2
CDR3aa: CASSSRGGGRAAELFF
CDR3nt: TGTGCCAGCAGCTCTAGGGGTGGCGGGAGGGCCGCCGAGCTGTTTTTT

d_gene: TRBD1
len: 16
v_gene: TRBV4-3
abundance: -
j_gene: TRBJ2-7
CDR3aa: CASSPDRGGYSYEQYF
CDR3nt: TGCGCCAGCAGCCCCGACAGGGGGGGCTACTCCTACGAGCAGTACTTC

d_gene: -
len: 17
v_gene: TRBV12-3/TRBV12-4
abundance: few
j_gene: TRBJ2-2
CDR3aa: CASSVVGVAENTGELFF
CDR3nt: TGTGCCAGCAGTGTGGTGGGGGTAGCTGAGAACACCGGGGAGCTGTTTTTT

d_gene: -
len: 12
v_gene: TRBV12-3/TRBV12-4
abundance: many
j_gene: TRBJ2-7
CDR3aa: CASSYFSYEQYF
CDR3nt: TGTGCCAGCAGCTACTTCTCCTACGAGCAGTACTTC

d_gene: -
len: 13
v_gene: TRBV10-3
abundance: many
j_gene: TRBJ1-2
CDR3aa: CATRQSANYGYTF
CDR3nt: TGTGCCACTCGACAGTCAGCTAACTATGGCTACACCTTC

d_gene: -
len: 13
v_gene: TRBV4-2
abundance: many
j_gene: TRBJ2-3
CDR3aa: CASSHRKRDTQYF
CDR3nt: TGTGCCAGCAGCCACCGTAAGCGGGATACGCAGTATTTT

d_gene: -
len: 13
v_gene: TRBV14
abundance: -
j_gene: TRBJ1-2
CDR3aa: CASSQDLNYGYTF
CDR3nt: TGTGCCAGCAGCCAAGACCTCAACTATGGCTACACCTTC

d_gene: TRBD2
len: 17
v_gene: TRBV7-9
abundance: -
j_gene: TRBJ2-7
CDR3aa: CASSPRPGASGSYEQYF
CDR3nt: TGTGCCAGCAGCCCCAGACCCGGGGCTAGCGGGAGCTACGAGCAGTACTTC

d_gene: TRBD2
len: 16
v_gene: TRBV4-3
abundance: few
j_gene: TRBJ2-1
CDR3aa: CASSQAGTSFDNEQFF
CDR3nt: TGCGCCAGCAGCCAGGCCGGGACTAGCTTTGACAATGAGCAGTTCTTC

d_gene: -
len: 16
v_gene: TRBV5-1
abundance: many
j_gene: TRBJ1-3
CDR3aa: CASSREVTGHGNTIYF
CDR3nt: TGCGCCAGCAGCAGGGAGGTGACCGGACATGGAAACACCATATATTTT

d_gene: -
len: 11
v_gene: TRBV5-1
abundance: many
j_gene: TRBJ2-7
CDR3aa: CASSGEHEQYF
CDR3nt: TGCGCCAGCAGCGGCGAACACGAGCAGTACTTC

d_gene: -
len: 19
v_gene: TRBV5-6
abundance: few
j_gene: TRBJ1-6
CDR3aa: CASSLFTGFSGSYNSPLHF
CDR3nt: TGTGCCAGCAGCTTGTTTACGGGATTCTCGGGGTCCTATAATTCACCCCTCCACTTT

d_gene: -
len: 15
v_gene: TRBV7-9
abundance: -
j_gene: TRBJ2-3
CDR3aa: CASSPKNRLSDTQYF
CDR3nt: TGTGCCAGCAGCCCAAAAAATCGGCTGTCAGATACGCAGTATTTT

d_gene: TRBD1
len: 14
v_gene: TRBV12-3/TRBV12-4
abundance: -
j_gene: TRBJ2-1
CDR3aa: CASSLARGRNEQFF
CDR3nt: TGTGCCAGCAGTTTGGCCAGGGGGCGCAATGAGCAGTTCTTC

d_gene: -
len: 15
v_gene: TRBV18
abundance: few
j_gene: TRBJ2-5
CDR3aa: CASSPSLGATETQYF
CDR3nt: TGTGCCAGCTCACCTAGTTTAGGGGCGACGGAGACCCAGTACTTC

d_gene: -
len: 15
v_gene: TRBV12-3/TRBV12-4
abundance: many
j_gene: TRBJ2-1
CDR3aa: CASSSSEAPYNEQFF
CDR3nt: TGTGCCAGCAGTTCCTCCGAAGCACCGTACAATGAGCAGTTCTTC

d_gene: TRBD2
len: 14
v_gene: TRBV6-5
abundance: few
j_gene: TRBJ2-5
CDR3aa: CASSSGGVEATQYF
CDR3nt: TGTGCCAGCAGTTCGGGGGGAGTGGAGGCGACCCAGTACTTC

d_gene: -
len: 15
v_gene: TRBV12-3/TRBV12-4
abundance: many
j_gene: TRBJ2-6
CDR3aa: CASSLRGAGANVLTF
CDR3nt: TGTGCCAGCAGTTTGAGGGGGGCTGGGGCCAACGTCCTGACTTTC